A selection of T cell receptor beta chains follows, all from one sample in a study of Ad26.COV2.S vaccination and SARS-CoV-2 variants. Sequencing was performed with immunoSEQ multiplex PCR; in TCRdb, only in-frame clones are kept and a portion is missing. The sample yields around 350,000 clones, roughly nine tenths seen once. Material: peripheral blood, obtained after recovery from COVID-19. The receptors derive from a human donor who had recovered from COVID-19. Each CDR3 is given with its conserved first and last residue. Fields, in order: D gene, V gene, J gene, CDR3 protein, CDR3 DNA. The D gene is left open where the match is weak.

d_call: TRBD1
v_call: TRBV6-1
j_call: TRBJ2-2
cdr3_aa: CASSEFTGGYTGELFF
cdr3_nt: TGTGCCAGCAGCGAATTCACAGGGGGTTACACCGGGGAGCTGTTTTTT

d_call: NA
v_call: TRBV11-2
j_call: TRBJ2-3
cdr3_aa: CASSPTVWDTQYF
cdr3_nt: TGTGCCAGCAGCCCGACAGTGTGGGATACGCAGTATTTT

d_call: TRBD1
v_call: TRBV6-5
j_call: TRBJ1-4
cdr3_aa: CASSLTGGLREKLFF
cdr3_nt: TGTGCCAGCAGCCTGACAGGGGGCCTTCGTGAAAAACTGTTTTTT

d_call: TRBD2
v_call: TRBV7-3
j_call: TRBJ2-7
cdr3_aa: CASSLSGTSYEQYF
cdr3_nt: TGTGCCAGCAGCTTGAGCGGGACCTCCTACGAGCAGTACTTC

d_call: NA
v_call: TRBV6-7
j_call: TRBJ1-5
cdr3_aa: CAIHPPPGSRNQPQHF
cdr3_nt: TGTGCCATCCACCCCCCCCCAGGGAGTCGCAATCAGCCCCAGCATTTT

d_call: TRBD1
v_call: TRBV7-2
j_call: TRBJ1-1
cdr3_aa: CASSSGQGTNTEAFF
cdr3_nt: TGTGCCAGCAGCTCGGGACAGGGGACGAACACTGAAGCTTTCTTT

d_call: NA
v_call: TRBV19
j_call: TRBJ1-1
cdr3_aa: CASRTAGEAFF
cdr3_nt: TGTGCCAGTCGGACAGCGGGTGAAGCTTTCTTT

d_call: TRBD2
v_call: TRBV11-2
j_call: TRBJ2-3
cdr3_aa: CASSLELAGRDTQYF
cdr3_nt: TGTGCCAGCAGCTTAGAGTTAGCGGGGAGGGATACGCAGTATTTT

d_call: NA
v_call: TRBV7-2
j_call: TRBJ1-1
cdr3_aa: CASRSGAEAFF
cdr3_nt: TGTGCCAGCAGATCCGGGGCTGAAGCTTTCTTT

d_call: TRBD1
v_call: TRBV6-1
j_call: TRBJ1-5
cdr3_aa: CASSRSGTGPRPQHF
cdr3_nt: TGTGCCAGCAGTCGCTCCGGGACAGGTCCCCGACCCCAGCATTTT

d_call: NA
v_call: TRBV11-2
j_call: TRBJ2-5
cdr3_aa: CASSFSWVGDQETQYF
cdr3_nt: TGTGCCAGCAGCTTTTCGTGGGTGGGGGACCAAGAGACCCAGTACTTC

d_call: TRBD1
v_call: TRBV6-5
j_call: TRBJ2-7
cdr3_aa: CASSPGQMYSYEQYF
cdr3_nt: TGTGCCAGCAGCCCGGGACAGATGTACTCCTACGAGCAGTACTTC

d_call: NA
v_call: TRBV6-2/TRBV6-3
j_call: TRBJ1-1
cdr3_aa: CASSYLGASTEAFF
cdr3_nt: TGTGCCAGCAGTTACTTGGGGGCCTCCACTGAAGCTTTCTTT

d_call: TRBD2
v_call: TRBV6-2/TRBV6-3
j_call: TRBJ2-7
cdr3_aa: CASSGGGYEQYF
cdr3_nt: TGTGCCAGCAGTGGCGGGGGATACGAGCAGTACTTC

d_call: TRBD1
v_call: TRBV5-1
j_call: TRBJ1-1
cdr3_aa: CASSFQGVDTEAFF
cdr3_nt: TGCGCCAGCAGCTTCCAGGGGGTCGACACTGAAGCTTTCTTT

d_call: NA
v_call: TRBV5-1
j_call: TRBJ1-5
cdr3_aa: CASSLDGVSNQPQHF
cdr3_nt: TGCGCCAGCAGCTTGGATGGGGTAAGCAATCAGCCCCAGCATTTT